The clone carrying this T cell receptor (beta chain) was detected many times. This record comes from a study of neurological immune-mediated disorders. Time point reported: technical triplicate 3. TCRdb itself ran the 5' RACE reads through MiXCR, one entry per CDR3 protein. Here the sample spans about 44,000 distinct CDR3 sequences, about 22% being singletons. In germline, CDR1 is DFQATT, CDR2 SNEGSKA (reference sequence). The CDR3 consists of 13 residues. After removal of 5 bases from V and 3 bases from J, the junction contained 1 base not matched to a gene. The chain couples TRBV20-1 to TRBJ2-1; the match to TRBD2 covers 10 bases. This receptor was identified in a man between 60 and 70 years old with HTLV-1-associated myelopathy (HAM/TSP). Sequenced material: PBMCs. The DNA of the CDR3 is TGCAGTGCTTGGACTAGCGGCTACAATGAGCAGTTCTTC. Its protein product is CSAWTSGYNEQFF.